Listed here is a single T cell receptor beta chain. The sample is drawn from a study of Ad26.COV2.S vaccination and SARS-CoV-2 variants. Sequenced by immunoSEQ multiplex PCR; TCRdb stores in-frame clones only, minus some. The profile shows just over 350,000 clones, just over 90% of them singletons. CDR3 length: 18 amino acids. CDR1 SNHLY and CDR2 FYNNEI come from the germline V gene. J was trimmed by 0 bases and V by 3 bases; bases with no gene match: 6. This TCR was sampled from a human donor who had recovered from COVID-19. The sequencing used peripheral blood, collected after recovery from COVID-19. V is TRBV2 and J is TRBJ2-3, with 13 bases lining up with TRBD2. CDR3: CASSEVLAGGYSTDTQYF. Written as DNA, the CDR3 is TGTGCCAGCAGTGAGGTACTAGCGGGGGGGTATAGCACAGATACGCAGTATTTT.